Shown below are 4 T cell receptor beta chains from a single sample sequenced in a study of shared clonotypes between healthy human individuals. Generated by immunoSEQ multiplex PCR, the TCRdb table keeps only in-frame clones and is missing some. The table lists roughly 1,500,000 clones, under 99% of them singletons. Sequenced sample: naive CD4+ T cells sorted from blood. Stated subset: CD45RA+ positively selected. These receptors were collected from a man aged 25-45 years in good health.

This chain connects TRBV27 to TRBJ2-5; D tentatively reads TRBD1 or TRBD2 (7 bases each). The CDR3 covers 15 residues. CDR1 is MNHEY and CDR2 is SMNVEV in the germline V gene (reference sequence). With 6 bases removed from V and 4 bases from J, the gap between germline ends came to 18 bases. The CDR3 region is CASSQGQGGVETQYF. CDR3 in DNA: TGTGCCAGCAGCCAGGGGCAGGGGGGGGTAGAGACCCAGTACTTC.

The chain links TRBV7-2 to TRBJ1-1; D is unclear. Trimming removed 3 bases at V and 8 bases at J, with 10 bases between. CDR1 is SGHTA and CDR2 is FQGNSA in the germline V gene. This CDR3 is built from 12 residues. As DNA, the CDR3 is TGTGCCAGCAGCTTTATAGGTCCAGAAGCTTTCTTT. Translating gives CASSFIGPEAFF.

This chain links TRBV6-5 with TRBJ2-3; D not resolved. Trimming removed 10 bases at V and 6 bases at J, with 17 bases between. The germline gives CDR1 MNHEY, CDR2 SVGAGI. This CDR3 comprises 13 residues. The CDR3 nucleotides read TGTGCCACCCTGGGCCAGACTTTTGATACGCAGTATTTT. It codes for CATLGQTFDTQYF.

This chain's CDR3 is CASSRGLPDYNEQFF. Here the CDR3 DNA reads TGTGCCAGCAGCCGAGGACTTCCAGATTACAATGAGCAGTTCTTC. V usage is TRBV7-3 and J usage is TRBJ2-1; possible D gene TRBD2, 5 bases. Germline CDR1 is SGHTA and CDR2 is FQGTGA. The length of the CDR3 is 15 residues. With 5 bases removed from V and 4 bases from J, the gap between germline ends came to 15 bases.